What follows is one T cell receptor (beta chain) and its context. The antigen it binds to is not known. The entry originates in a study of monozygotic twins with inflammatory bowel disease (dated by TCRdb to about 2019). Describing the broader study: The complete study included 28 monozygotic twin pairs: 19 IBD-discordant Danish pairs and nine German pairs, of which four were IBD-concordant and five were IBD-discordant. The search for disease-associated traits relied mainly on comparing, within discordant pairs, IBD patients with their genetically identical healthy co-twins. Each individual had, on average, about 151 000 unique TCRalpha sequences and 181 000 unique TCRbeta sequences available for analysis.

A 2.5 ml peripheral blood sample was drawn into PAXgene tubes per donor and stored at -80°C. Without any T cell sorting, total RNA was extracted from whole blood using the PAXgene blood miRNA kit on an automated QIAcube. Deep TCRalpha and TCRbeta repertoire profiling with unique molecular barcoding was performed on peripheral blood of monozygotic twin pairs concordant or discordant for inflammatory bowel disease. Smoking habits were recorded for all twin pairs, with individuals classified as current, former or never smokers. Overall results and qualifications from the work: Differing immunosuppressive treatments among patients may have added background noise and inter-individual variability to the repertoires. Fewer clonotypes were shared with other individuals by IBD patients than by healthy twins, most markedly in patients showing signs of disease activity. A decrease in TCRbeta repertoire diversity, as measured by inverse Simpson index, was observed in IBD patients compared with their healthy co-twins. No difference in repertoire similarity was observed between concordant and discordant twins, possibly owing to limited statistical power. No single strong signal or clonotype linked to IBD turned up in the results, so the idea that one exists was not supported. Distinction between different T cell subtypes could not be achieved in the analysis.

Spanning cysteine to phenylalanine, the CDR3 consists of 15 amino acids. DNA is not recorded here. CDR1 and CDR2 (SGDLS, YYNGEE) derive from the germline V gene. Library creation used 5' RACE. For each TCR library, approximately 3.5 ug of total RNA was used. cDNA was synthesized with SMARTScribe reverse transcriptase in eight separate reactions per sample. During cDNA synthesis, template switching introduced unique molecular identifiers that contained a 6-nucleotide sample barcode. TCRalpha and TCRbeta cDNA was amplified in two nested PCRs of around 15 and 10 cycles, and bead purification was carried out after each PCR. Before amplification, the cDNA was treated with uracil DNA-glycosylase and purified using the QIAquick PCR purification kit. The second PCR was the step at which Illumina TruSeq-compatible adapters and sample-specific barcodes were added. Library quality and concentration were assessed using TapeStation and Qubit, and roughly 5.5 ng of each library was pooled. Pooled libraries were sequenced on an Illumina HiSeq2500 single-index Rapid Run with 2 x 100 bp reads and custom sequencing primers. The paper's processing steps were these. MiGEC version 1.2.6 was used for UMI-based consensus assembly, which corrected PCR and sequencing errors. MiXCR version 2.1.1 was used to carry out V(D)J alignment, clonotype assembly and CDR3 extraction. Gene usage, clonotype sharing and MAIT/NKT TCR abundance were normalised by analysing the top 1000, 10 000 and 20 000 clonotypes per sample. After downsampling to 27 000 UMIs, diversity was calculated as the inverse Simpson index using the vegan R package. Paired Mann-Whitney U tests on discordant twin pairs were used, with Benjamini-Hochberg multiple-testing correction. The reads were reprocessed in TCRdb, with one entry per CDR3 protein sequence and no accompanying DNA. TCRdb's processing, not the study's, gives the V and J calls here. The sample table on file contains around 150,000 distinct CDR3 sequences. 2.8% of the sample is held by the ten biggest clonotypes.

The clonotype originates from a human donor with ulcerative colitis or Crohn's disease, or a healthy co-twin of an affected twin (not recorded which). Sequencing was carried out using blood. The chain employs TRBV9 and TRBJ2-5; TCRdb's assignment of TRBD1 cannot be checked, as there is no DNA. CDR3 region: CASSVGGRWQETQYF.